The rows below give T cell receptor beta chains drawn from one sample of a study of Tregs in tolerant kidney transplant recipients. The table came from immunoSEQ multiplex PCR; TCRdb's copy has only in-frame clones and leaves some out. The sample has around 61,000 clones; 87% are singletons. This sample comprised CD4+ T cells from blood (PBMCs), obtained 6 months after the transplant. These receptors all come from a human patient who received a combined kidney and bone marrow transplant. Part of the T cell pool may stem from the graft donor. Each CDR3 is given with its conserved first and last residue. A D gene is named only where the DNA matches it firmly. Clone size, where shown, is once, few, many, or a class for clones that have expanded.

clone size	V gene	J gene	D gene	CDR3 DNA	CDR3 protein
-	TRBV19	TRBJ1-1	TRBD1	TGTGCCAGTCCCAGAGGACAGGGGAACACTGAAGCTTTCTTT	CASPRGQGNTEAFF
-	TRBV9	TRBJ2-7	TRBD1	TGTGCCAGCAGCGGAGGACAGGGGATCGAGCAGTACTTC	CASSGGQGIEQYF
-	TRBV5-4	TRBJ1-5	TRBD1	TGTGCCAGCAGCCACACATGGGGTTCGTCAGGGGGGCTTCGGGTTCAGCCCCAGCATTTT	CASSHTWGSSGGLRVQPQHF
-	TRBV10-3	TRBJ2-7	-	TGTGCCATCAGTGACCCCGCGGGTCGTGAAACCTACGAGCAGTACTTC	CAISDPAGRETYEQYF
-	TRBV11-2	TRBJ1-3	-	TGTGCCAGCAGCTTAGGGCGAGGCAGGGCCCGCTCTGGAAACACCATATATTTT	CASSLGRGRARSGNTIYF
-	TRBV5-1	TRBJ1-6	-	TGCGCCAGCAGCTTGGTTGTGGGGGCGGATTCACCCCTCCACTTT	CASSLVVGADSPLHF
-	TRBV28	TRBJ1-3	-	TGTGCCAGCAGCTTCTTGACTTTTTCACGAAACACCATATATTTT	CASSFLTFSRNTIYF
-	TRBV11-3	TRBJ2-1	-	TGTGCCAGCAGCTTAGGGCGGAACAATGAGCAGTTCTTC	CASSLGRNNEQFF
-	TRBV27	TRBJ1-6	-	TGTGCCAGCAGTTACATTGCAGACAAGTCCCCCCTCCACTTT	CASSYIADKSPLHF
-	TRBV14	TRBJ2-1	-	TGTGCCAGCAGCCAATCAGGGCGCAATGAGCAGTTCTTC	CASSQSGRNEQFF
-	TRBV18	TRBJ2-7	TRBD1	TGTGCCAGCTCACCAGGGACAGGGACCTACGAGCAGTACTTC	CASSPGTGTYEQYF
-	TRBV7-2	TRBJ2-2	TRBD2	TGTGCCAGCAGCTTAGGGACTAGCACCACCGGGGAGCTGTTTTTT	CASSLGTSTTGELFF
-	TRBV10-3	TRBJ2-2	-	TGTGCCATCAGGGAAGGGGTCACCGGGGAGCTGTTTTTT	CAIREGVTGELFF
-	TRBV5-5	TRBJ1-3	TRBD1	TGTGCCAGCAGCCCGGGACAGGGAAGAAACACCATATATTTT	CASSPGQGRNTIYF
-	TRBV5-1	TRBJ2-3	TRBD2	TGCGCCAGCAGCTTGGTACTAGCGGGGAATTGGGCAGATACGCAGTATTTT	CASSLVLAGNWADTQYF
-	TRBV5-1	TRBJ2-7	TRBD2	TGCGCCAGCAGCTGGACTAGGACGGAGTACGAGCAGTACTTC	CASSWTRTEYEQYF
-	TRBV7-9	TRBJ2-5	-	TGTGCCAGCAGCTTAGTCTCGGAGACCCAGTACTTC	CASSLVSETQYF
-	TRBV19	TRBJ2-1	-	TGTGCCAGTAGTTTGGGGCTCTCCTACAATGAGCAGTTCTTC	CASSLGLSYNEQFF
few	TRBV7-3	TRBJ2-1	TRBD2	TGTGCCAGCAGCAAACAAGCGGGGGGGCCTCTCAATGAGCAGTTCTTC	CASSKQAGGPLNEQFF
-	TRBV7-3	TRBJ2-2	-	TGTGCCAGCAGCTTAGGCGTGGCTGAGGGCGGGGAGCTGTTTTTT	CASSLGVAEGGELFF
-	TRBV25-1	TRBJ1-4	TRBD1	TGTGCCAGCAGGAGTGACAGGGGGGGTGAAAAACTGTTTTTT	CASRSDRGGEKLFF
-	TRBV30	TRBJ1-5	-	TGTGCCTGGAGCCGTGCGGCAGGGCAGCCCCAGCATTTT	CAWSRAAGQPQHF
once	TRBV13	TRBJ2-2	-	TGTGCCAGCAGCTTAGGGGACAAAGCGAACACCGGGGAGCTGTTTTTT	CASSLGDKANTGELFF
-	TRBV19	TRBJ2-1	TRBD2	TGTGCCAGTTTGGCGGGGGTAACCTACAATGAGCAGTTCTTC	CASLAGVTYNEQFF
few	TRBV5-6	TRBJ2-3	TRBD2	TGTGCCAGCAGCTTGGCCACTAGCGCAGCCTTATTT	CASSLATSAALF
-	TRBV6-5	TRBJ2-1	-	TGTGCCAGCAGTCTCGGGAGCTCCTACAATGAGCAGTTCTTC	CASSLGSSYNEQFF
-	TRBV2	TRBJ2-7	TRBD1	TGTGCCAGCTCTATACAGGGGGCAACCTACGAGCAGTACTTC	CASSIQGATYEQYF
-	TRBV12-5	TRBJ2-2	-	TGTGCTAGTGGTTTGGGACTCGCGATATACACCGGGGAGCTGTTTTTT	CASGLGLAIYTGELFF
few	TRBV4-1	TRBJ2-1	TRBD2	TGCGCCAGCAGCCACCCCCGCAACCGCGGGAGGGCCCCCAATGAGCAGTTCTTC	CASSHPRNRGRAPNEQFF
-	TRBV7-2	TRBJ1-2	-	TGTGCCAGCAGCTTAGATCGGCGGGCCGGGGGCTACACCTTC	CASSLDRRAGGYTF
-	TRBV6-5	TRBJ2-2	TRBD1	TGTGCCAGCAGTTTTGACAGGGTGGACACCGGGGAGCTGTTTTTT	CASSFDRVDTGELFF
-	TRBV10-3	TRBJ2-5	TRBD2	TGTGCCATCGCGCCCGCGATTAGCGGGATGGAGGAGACCCAGTACTTC	CAIAPAISGMEETQYF
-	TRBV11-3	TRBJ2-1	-	TGTGCCAGTAAACAGGTTAACCGCGAGCAGTTCTTC	CASKQVNREQFF
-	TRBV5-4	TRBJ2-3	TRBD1	TGTGCCAGCAGCTCCTCGCCCGGGACAGCGGTTGATACGCAGTATTTT	CASSSSPGTAVDTQYF
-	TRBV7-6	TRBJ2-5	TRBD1	TGTGCCAGCAGCCACGGACAGGGTCGGGAGACCCAGTACTTC	CASSHGQGRETQYF
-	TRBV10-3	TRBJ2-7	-	TGTGCCATCAGTAAGAGAGGGGGAGTCTACGAGCAGTACTTC	CAISKRGGVYEQYF
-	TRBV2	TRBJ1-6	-	TGTGCCAGCAGTGAAGCGCTTCGGGGGGCAGGCCGGAATTCACCCCTCCACTTT	CASSEALRGAGRNSPLHF
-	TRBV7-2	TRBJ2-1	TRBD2	TGTGCCAGCAGCCCCCCCGGGCTAGCGGGAGGTCGGGAGCAGTTCTTC	CASSPPGLAGGREQFF
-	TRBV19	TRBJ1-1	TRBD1	TGTGCCAGTAGTATTCTTCCGGGACAGGGGATAAGGAACACTGAAGCTTTCTTT	CASSILPGQGIRNTEAFF
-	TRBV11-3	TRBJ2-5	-	TGTGCCAGCAGTATTCGGGAGACCCAGTACTTC	CASSIRETQYF
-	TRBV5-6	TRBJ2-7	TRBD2	TGTGCCAGCAGCTTAGGACTAGCGGGTAGCTCCTACGAGCAGTACTTC	CASSLGLAGSSYEQYF
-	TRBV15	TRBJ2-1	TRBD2	TGTGCCACCGGGATGGAAGCGGGGGGGATAAATGAGCAGTTCTTC	CATGMEAGGINEQFF
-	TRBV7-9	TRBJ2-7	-	TGTGCCAGCAGCACCGGGGGATTTTCCTACGAGCAGTACTTC	CASSTGGFSYEQYF
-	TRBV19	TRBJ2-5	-	TGTGCCAGTAGTATTCACAGGGCCCCGCAAGAGACCCAGTACTTC	CASSIHRAPQETQYF
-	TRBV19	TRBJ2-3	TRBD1	TGTGCCAGTGGGGGGACAGGGAAGGATTATTCGGCAGATACGCAGTATTTT	CASGGTGKDYSADTQYF
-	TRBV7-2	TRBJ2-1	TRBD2	TGTGCCAGCAGCTTAGGACTAGCGGGATCTCATGAGCAGTTCTTC	CASSLGLAGSHEQFF
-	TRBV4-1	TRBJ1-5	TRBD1	TGCGCCAGCAGCCAACACAGGGGACGAAGCAATCAGCCCCAGCATTTT	CASSQHRGRSNQPQHF
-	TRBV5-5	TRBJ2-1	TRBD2	TGTGCCAGCAGCCCCCAAGGACTAGCGGCTACAAAGAATGAGCAGTTCTTC	CASSPQGLAATKNEQFF
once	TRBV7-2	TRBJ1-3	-	TGTGCCAGCAGCTTAGCCCCAGATACTACTGGAAACACCATATATTTT	CASSLAPDTTGNTIYF
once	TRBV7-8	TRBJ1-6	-	TGTGCCAGCAGCTTAGCGAAGGAGATTTCAGGGATCAATTCACCCCTCCACTTT	CASSLAKEISGINSPLHF